A single TCR beta chain is shown here with its context. Other DNA sequences within the sample encode an identical CDR3. The treatment was: approximately 18 received Ad26.COV2.S at low or high dose, single or two shots; roughly five received placebo; per-sample allocation not given. Sampling was done on day 63 after the first vaccine or placebo injection. This sample was included in a study of Ad26.COV2.S vaccination and SARS-CoV-2 variants. Looking at the study overall: Participants got Ad26.COV2.S intramuscularly, once or twice 56 days apart.

This CDR3 is 14 amino acids long. V gave up 4 bases and J gave up 3 bases; unmatched junction bases: 4. Per germline, CDR1 SGHRS and CDR2 YFSETQ. Sequenced by immunoSEQ multiplex PCR; TCRdb stores in-frame clones only, minus some. The table lists 250,000 to 300,000 clones, around 87% of them singletons. The V and J genes are TRBV5-1 and TRBJ2-7, with TRBD1 matching 10 bases. The receptor was derived from a person between 18 and 65 years old who received the Ad26.COV2.S COVID-19 vaccine or a placebo. Sequencing used peripheral blood, obtained in a trial of Ad26.COV2.S vaccine versus placebo. CDR3 residues: CASSPGQGNYEQYF. CDR3 DNA sequence: TGCGCCAGCAGCCCGGGACAGGGGAACTACGAGCAGTACTTC.